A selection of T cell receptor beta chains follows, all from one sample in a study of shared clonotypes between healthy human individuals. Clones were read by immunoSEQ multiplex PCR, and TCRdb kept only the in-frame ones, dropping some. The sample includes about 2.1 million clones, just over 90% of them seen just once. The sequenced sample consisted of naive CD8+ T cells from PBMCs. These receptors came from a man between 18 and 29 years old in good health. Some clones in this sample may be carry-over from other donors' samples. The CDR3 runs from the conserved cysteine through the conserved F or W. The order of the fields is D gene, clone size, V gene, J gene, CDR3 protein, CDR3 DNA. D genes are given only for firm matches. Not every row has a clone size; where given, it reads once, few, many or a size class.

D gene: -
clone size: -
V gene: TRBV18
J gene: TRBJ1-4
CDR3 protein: CASSPSRTATNEKLFF
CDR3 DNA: TGTGCCAGCTCACCAAGCCGGACAGCAACTAATGAAAAACTGTTTTTT

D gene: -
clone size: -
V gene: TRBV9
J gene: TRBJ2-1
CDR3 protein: CASSGTFGSQGSYNEQFF
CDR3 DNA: TGTGCCAGCAGCGGGACCTTTGGTTCACAGGGCTCCTACAATGAGCAGTTCTTC

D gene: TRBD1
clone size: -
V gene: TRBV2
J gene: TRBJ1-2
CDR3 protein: CASLPQGAYGYTF
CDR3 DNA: TGTGCCAGCCTTCCCCAGGGGGCCTATGGCTACACCTTC

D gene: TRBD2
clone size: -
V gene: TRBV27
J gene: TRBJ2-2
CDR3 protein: CASSLRLAGANTGELFF
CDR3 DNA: TGTGCCAGCAGTTTAAGGCTAGCGGGAGCGAACACCGGGGAGCTGTTTTTT

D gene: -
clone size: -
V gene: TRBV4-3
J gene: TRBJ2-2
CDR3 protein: CASSPSVWGYGELFF
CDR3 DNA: TGCGCCAGCAGCCCTAGCGTCTGGGGGTACGGGGAGCTGTTTTTT

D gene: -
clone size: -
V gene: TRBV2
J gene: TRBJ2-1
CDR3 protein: CASGGDRAYNEQFF
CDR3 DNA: TGTGCCAGCGGGGGGGACAGAGCCTACAATGAGCAGTTCTTC

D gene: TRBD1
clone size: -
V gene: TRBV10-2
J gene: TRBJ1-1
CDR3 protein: CASLPWDREGTMNTEAFF
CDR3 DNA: TGCGCCAGCCTCCCCTGGGACAGAGAAGGGACTATGAACACTGAAGCTTTCTTT

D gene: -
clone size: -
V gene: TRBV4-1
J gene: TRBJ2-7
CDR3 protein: CASSQTGLRYEQYF
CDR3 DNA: TGCGCCAGCAGCCAAACGGGACTCCGCTACGAGCAGTACTTC

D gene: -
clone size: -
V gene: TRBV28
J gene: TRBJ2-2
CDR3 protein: CASSSPPLYLIGRTNTGELFF
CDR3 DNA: TGTGCCAGCAGTTCTCCGCCGTTATATTTGATAGGGAGAACGAACACCGGGGAGCTGTTTTTT

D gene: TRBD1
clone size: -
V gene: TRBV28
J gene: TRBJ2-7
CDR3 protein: CASSALTGGYEQYF
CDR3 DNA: TGTGCCAGCAGCGCCCTGACAGGGGGCTACGAGCAGTACTTC

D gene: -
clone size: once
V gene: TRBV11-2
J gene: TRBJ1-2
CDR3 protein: CATMDGNYGYTF
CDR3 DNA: TGTGCCACCATGGACGGGAATTATGGCTACACCTTC

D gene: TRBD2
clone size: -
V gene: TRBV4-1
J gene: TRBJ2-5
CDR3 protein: CASSGLAVQETQYF
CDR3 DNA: TGCGCCAGCAGCGGGCTAGCGGTCCAAGAGACCCAGTACTTC

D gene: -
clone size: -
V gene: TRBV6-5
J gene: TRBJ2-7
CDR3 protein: CASSFAQISYEQYF
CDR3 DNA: TGTGCCAGCAGTTTTGCACAGATTAGTTACGAGCAGTACTTC

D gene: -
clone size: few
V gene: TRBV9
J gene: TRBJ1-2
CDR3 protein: CASRSYGGYGYTF
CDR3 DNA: TGTGCCAGCAGAAGTTACGGGGGCTATGGCTACACCTTC

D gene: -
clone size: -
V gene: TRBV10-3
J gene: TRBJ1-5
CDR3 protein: CAISDAEGQPQHF
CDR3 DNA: TGTGCCATCAGTGACGCTGAGGGTCAGCCCCAGCATTTT

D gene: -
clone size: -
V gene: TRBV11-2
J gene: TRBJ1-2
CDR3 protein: CASSPSWAHGYTF
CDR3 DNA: TGTGCCAGCAGCCCCAGTTGGGCCCATGGCTACACCTTC

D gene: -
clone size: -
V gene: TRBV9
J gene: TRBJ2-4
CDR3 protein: CASSGGSTREAKNIQYF
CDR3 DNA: TGTGCCAGCAGCGGGGGATCAACCAGGGAAGCCAAAAACATTCAGTACTTC

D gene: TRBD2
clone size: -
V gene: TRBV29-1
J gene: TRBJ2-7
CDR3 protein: CSVEGLTSGYEQYF
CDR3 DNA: TGCAGCGTTGAAGGGTTGACTAGCGGCTACGAGCAGTACTTC

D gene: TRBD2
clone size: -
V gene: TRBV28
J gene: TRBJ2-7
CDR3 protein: CASSPVTSVRNEQYF
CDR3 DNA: TGTGCCAGCAGTCCAGTGACTAGCGTAAGGAACGAGCAGTACTTC

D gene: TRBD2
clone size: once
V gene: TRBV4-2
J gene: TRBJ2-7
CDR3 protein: CASSQDRVAGGFAYEQYF
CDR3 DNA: TGTGCCAGCAGCCAGGATCGGGTAGCGGGAGGGTTTGCCTACGAGCAGTACTTC

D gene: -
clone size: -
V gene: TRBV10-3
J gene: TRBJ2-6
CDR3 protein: CAISGKVASGANVLTF
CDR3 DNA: TGTGCCATCAGTGGGAAGGTGGCCTCTGGGGCCAACGTCCTGACTTTC

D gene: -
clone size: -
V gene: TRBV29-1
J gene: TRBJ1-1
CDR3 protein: CSVEDEGVGAFF
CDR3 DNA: TGCAGCGTAGAAGATGAGGGCGTTGGAGCTTTCTTT

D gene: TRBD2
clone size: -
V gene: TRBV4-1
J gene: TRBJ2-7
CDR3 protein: CASSQGLSGSSYYEQYF
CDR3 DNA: TGCGCCAGCAGCCAAGGGTTGAGCGGGAGCTCTTACTACGAGCAGTACTTC

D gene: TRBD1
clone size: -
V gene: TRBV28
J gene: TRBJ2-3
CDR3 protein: CASSPGGQGVSSTDTQYF
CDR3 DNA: TGTGCCAGCAGCCCCGGCGGACAGGGGGTATCTAGCACAGATACGCAGTATTTT

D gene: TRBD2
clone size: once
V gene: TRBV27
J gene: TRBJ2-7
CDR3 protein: CASSGGTSSYEQYF
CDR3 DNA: TGTGCCAGCAGTGGTGGGACTAGCTCCTACGAGCAGTACTTC

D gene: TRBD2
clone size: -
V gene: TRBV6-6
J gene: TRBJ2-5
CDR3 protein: CASSGPGGQETQYF
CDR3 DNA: TGTGCCAGCAGTGGCCCGGGGGGCCAAGAGACCCAGTACTTC

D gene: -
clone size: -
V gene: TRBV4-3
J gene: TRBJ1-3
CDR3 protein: CASSPLAGNTIYF
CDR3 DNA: TGCGCCAGCAGCCCGTTGGCTGGAAACACCATATATTTT

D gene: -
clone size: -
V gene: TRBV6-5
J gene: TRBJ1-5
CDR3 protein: CASRPAEGGNQPQHF
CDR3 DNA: TGTGCCAGCAGACCAGCTGAAGGTGGCAATCAGCCCCAGCATTTT

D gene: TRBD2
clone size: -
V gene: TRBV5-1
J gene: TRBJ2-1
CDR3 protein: CASSWGTSYFF
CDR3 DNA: TGCGCCAGCAGCTGGGGGACTAGCTACTTCTTC

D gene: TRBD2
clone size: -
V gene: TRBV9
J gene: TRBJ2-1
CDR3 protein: CASSVGSPEIAGDNEQFF
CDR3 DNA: TGTGCCAGCAGCGTAGGGTCCCCAGAGATAGCGGGAGACAATGAGCAGTTCTTC

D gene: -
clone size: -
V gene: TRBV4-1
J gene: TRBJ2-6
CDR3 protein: CASSPLKGPGTGANVLTF
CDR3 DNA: TGCGCCAGCAGCCCGCTCAAGGGGCCCGGTACTGGGGCCAACGTCCTGACTTTC

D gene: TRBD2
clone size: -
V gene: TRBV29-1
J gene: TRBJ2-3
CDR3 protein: CSVEGSSGRDEDTQYF
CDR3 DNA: TGCAGCGTTGAAGGTTCTAGCGGGAGAGATGAAGATACGCAGTATTTT

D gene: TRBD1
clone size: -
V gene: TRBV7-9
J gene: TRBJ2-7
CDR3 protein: CASSGQGIPYEQYF
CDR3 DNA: TGTGCCAGCAGCGGACAGGGGATACCCTACGAGCAGTACTTC

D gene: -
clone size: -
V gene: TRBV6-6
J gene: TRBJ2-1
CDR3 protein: CASSFGNEQFF
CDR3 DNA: TGTGCCAGCAGTTTTGGTAATGAGCAGTTCTTC

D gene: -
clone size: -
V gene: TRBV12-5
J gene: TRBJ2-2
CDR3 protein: CASGLVLRGSDTNTGELFF
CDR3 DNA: TGTGCTAGTGGTTTGGTCCTCAGAGGGAGCGACACTAACACCGGGGAGCTGTTTTTT

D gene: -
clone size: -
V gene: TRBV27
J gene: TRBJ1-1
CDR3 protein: CASSWGTGNTEAFF
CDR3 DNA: TGTGCCAGCAGTTGGGGGACGGGGAACACTGAAGCTTTCTTT

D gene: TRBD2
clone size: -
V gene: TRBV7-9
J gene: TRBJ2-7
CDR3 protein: CASSSALGAGVSEQYF
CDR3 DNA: TGTGCCAGCAGCTCGGCTCTTGGGGCGGGAGTGTCAGAGCAGTACTTC

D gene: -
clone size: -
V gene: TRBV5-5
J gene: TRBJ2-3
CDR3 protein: CASSRHTADTDTQYF
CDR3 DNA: TGTGCCAGCAGCCGCCACACGGCCGACACAGATACGCAGTATTTT

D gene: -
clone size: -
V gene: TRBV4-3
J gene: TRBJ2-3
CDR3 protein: CASSQDRPGGMADTQYF
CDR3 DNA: TGCGCCAGCAGCCAAGACCGCCCCGGGGGCATGGCAGATACGCAGTATTTT

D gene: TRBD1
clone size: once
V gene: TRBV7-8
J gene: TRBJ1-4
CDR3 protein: CASSLASAGGFEKLFF
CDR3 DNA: TGTGCCAGCAGCCTAGCCTCCGCAGGGGGTTTCGAAAAACTGTTTTTT

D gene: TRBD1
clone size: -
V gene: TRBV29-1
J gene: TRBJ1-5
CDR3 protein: CSVRTGLGPQHF
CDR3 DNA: TGCAGCGTCAGGACAGGCCTTGGACCCCAGCATTTT

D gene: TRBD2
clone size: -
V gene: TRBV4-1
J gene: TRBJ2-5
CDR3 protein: CASSQVGLAGLRETQYF
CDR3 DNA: TGCGCCAGCAGCCAGGTAGGACTAGCGGGCCTCCGAGAGACCCAGTACTTC

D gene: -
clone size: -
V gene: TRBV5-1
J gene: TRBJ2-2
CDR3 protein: CASSLMLDNMAGELFF
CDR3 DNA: TGCGCCAGCAGCTTGATGCTTGATAATATGGCCGGGGAGCTGTTTTTT

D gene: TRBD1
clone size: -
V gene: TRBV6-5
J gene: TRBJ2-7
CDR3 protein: CASRPFQNRGEQYF
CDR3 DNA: TGTGCCAGCAGACCCTTTCAAAACAGGGGCGAGCAGTACTTC

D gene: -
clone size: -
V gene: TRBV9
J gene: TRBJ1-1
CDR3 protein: CASSADTYPGRGTEAFF
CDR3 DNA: TGTGCCAGCAGCGCAGACACCTACCCAGGGAGGGGCACTGAAGCTTTCTTT

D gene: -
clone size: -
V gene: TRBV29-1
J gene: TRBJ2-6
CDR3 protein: CSVEVRETGFGANVLTF
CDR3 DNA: TGCAGCGTTGAAGTGAGGGAGACAGGCTTTGGGGCCAACGTCCTGACTTTC

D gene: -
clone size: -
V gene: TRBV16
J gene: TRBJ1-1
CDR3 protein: CASSQGRDTEAFF
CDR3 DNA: TGTGCCAGCAGCCAAGGCAGAGACACTGAAGCTTTCTTT

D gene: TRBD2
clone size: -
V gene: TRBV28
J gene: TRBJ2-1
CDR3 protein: CASRGLAEIYNEQFF
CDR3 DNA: TGTGCCAGCAGGGGCCTAGCGGAGATATACAATGAGCAGTTCTTC

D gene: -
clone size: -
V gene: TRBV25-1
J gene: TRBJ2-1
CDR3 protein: CATQTGGVSYNEQFF
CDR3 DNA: TGTGCCACTCAGACCGGGGGAGTCTCCTACAATGAGCAGTTCTTC

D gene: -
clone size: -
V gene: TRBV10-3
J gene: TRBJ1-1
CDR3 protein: CAINSVNTEAFF
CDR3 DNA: TGTGCCATCAATTCAGTGAACACTGAAGCTTTCTTT

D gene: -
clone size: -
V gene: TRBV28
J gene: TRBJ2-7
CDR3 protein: CASRWQTSYEQYF
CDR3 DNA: TGTGCCAGCAGATGGCAGACCAGCTACGAGCAGTACTTC

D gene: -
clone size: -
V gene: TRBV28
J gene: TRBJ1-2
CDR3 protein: CASSPTYGYTF
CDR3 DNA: TGTGCCAGCAGTCCGACCTATGGCTACACCTTC

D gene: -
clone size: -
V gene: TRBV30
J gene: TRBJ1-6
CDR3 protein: CAWSGRRSPLHF
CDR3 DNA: TGTGCCTGGAGTGGCAGACGGTCACCCCTCCACTTT

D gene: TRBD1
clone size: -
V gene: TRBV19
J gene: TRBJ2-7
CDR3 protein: CASRDRYYEQYF
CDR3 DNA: TGTGCCAGTCGGGACAGATACTACGAGCAGTACTTC

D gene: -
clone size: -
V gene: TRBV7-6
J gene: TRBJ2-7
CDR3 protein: CASSLARGHEQYF
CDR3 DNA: TGTGCCAGCAGCTTGGCGCGAGGGCACGAGCAGTACTTC

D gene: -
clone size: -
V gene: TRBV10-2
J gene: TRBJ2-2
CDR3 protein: CASSDEGGPLLSNTGELFF
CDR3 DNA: TGCGCCAGCAGTGATGAGGGGGGCCCCCTTTTGAGTAACACCGGGGAGCTGTTTTTT

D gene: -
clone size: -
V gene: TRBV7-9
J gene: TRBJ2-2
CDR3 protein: CASRRGDTGELFF
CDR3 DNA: TGTGCCAGCAGACGAGGAGATACCGGGGAGCTGTTTTTT